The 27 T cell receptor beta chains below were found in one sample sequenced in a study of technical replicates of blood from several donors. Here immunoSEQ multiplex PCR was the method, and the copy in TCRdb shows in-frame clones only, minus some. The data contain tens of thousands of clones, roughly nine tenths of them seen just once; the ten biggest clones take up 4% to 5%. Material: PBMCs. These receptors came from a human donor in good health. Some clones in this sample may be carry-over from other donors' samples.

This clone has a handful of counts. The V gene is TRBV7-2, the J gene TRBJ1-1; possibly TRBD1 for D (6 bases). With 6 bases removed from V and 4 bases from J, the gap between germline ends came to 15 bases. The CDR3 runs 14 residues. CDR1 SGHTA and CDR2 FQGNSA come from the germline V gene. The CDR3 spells CASRRGQGTTEAFF. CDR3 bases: TGTGCCAGCAGGAGAGGTCAGGGGACCACTGAAGCTTTCTTT. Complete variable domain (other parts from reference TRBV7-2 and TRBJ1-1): GAGVSQSPSNKVTEKGKDVELRCDPISGHTALYWYRQSLGQGLEFLIYFQGNSAPDKSGLPSDRFSAERTGGSVSTLTIQRTQQEDSAVYLCASRRGQGTTEAFFGQGTRLTVV.

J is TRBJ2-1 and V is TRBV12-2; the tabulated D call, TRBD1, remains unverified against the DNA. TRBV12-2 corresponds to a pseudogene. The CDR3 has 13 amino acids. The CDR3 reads CASRLEKCGSQFF. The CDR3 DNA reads TGTGCAAGTCGCTTAGAGAAATGTGGCTCGCAGTTCTTC.

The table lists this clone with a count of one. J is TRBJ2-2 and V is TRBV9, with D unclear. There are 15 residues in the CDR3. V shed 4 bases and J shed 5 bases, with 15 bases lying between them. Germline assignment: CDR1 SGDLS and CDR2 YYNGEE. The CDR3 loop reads CASSTGFLRTGELFF. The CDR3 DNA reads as TGTGCCAGCAGCACCGGTTTCCTGAGGACCGGGGAGCTGTTTTTT.

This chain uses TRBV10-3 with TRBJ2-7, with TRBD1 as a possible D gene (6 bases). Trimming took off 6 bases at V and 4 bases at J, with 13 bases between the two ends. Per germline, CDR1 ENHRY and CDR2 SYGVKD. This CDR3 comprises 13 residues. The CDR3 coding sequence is TGTGCCATCAGAAGAGACAGGCGGTACGAGCAGTACTTC. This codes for CAIRRDRRYEQYF.

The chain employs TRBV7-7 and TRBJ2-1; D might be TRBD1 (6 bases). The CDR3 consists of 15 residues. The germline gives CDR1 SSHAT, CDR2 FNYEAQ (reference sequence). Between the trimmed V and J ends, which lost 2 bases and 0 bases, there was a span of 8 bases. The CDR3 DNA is TGTGCCAGCAGCTTAAACAGGGACTCCTACAATGAGCAGTTCTTC. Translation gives CASSLNRDSYNEQFF.

DNA for the CDR3: TGCGCCAGCAGCTTTTCAGGGGGCGAGTCACCCCTCCACTTT. Protein: CASSFSGGESPLHF. V is TRBV5-1 and J is TRBJ1-6; the match to TRBD1 covers 8 bases. Germline CDR1 reads SGHRS; CDR2 reads YFSETQ. The V segment lost 2 bases and the J segment 10 bases; nucleotides outside the gene matches: 5. This CDR3 is 14 amino acids long. Variable domain in full (rest from reference TRBV5-1 and TRBJ1-6): KAGVTQTPRYLIKTRGQQVTLSCSPISGHRSVSWYQQTPGQGLQFLFEYFSETQRNKGNFPGRFSGRQFSNSRSEMNVSTLELGDSALYLCASSFSGGESPLHFGNGTRLTVT.

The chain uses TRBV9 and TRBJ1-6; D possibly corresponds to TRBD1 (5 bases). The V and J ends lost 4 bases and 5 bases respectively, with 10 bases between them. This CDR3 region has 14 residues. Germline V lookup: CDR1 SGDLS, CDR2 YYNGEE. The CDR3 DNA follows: TGTGCCAGCAGCCCCGGGGGGAATAATTCACCCCTCCACTTT. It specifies CASSPGGNNSPLHF.

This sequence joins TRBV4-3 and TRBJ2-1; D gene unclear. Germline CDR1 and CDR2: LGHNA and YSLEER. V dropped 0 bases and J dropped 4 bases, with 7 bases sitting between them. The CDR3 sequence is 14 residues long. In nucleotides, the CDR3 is TGCGCCAGCAGCCAAGATACGCAGTACAATGAGCAGTTCTTC. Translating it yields CASSQDTQYNEQFF.

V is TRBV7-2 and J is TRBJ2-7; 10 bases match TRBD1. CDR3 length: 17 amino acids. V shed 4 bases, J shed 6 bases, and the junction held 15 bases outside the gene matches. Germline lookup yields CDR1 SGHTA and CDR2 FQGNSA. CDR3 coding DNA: TGTGCCAGCAGCTCCCCGACAGGGGGCTCCGCCATTCCCGAGCAGTACTTC. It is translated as CASSSPTGGSAIPEQYF.

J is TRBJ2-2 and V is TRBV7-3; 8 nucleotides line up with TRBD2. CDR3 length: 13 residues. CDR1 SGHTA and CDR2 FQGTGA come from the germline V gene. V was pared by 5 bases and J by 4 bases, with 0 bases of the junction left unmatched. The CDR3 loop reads CASSLAGTGELFF. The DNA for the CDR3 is TGTGCCAGCAGCCTAGCGGGCACCGGGGAGCTGTTTTTT.

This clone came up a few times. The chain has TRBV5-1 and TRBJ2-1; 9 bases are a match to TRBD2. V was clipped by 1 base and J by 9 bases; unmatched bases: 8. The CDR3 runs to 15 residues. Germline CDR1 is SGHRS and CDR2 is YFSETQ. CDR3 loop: CASSLTAGGSGEQFF. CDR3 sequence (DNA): TGCGCCAGCAGCTTGACCGCGGGGGGGTCGGGTGAGCAGTTCTTC.

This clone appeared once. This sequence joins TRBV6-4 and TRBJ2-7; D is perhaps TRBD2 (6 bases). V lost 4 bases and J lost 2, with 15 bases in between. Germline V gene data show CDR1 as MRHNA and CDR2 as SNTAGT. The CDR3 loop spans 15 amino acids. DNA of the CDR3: TGTGCCAGCAGTGGTGGAGGGCCGGTGGCCTACGAGCAGTACTTC. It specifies CASSGGGPVAYEQYF.

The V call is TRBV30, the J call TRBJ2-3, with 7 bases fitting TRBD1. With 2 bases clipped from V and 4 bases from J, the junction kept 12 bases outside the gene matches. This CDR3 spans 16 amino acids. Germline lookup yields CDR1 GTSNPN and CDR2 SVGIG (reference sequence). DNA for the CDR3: TGTGCCTGGAGTTCCCCGACAGGGTTGGAGGCAGATACGCAGTATTTT. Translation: CAWSSPTGLEADTQYF.

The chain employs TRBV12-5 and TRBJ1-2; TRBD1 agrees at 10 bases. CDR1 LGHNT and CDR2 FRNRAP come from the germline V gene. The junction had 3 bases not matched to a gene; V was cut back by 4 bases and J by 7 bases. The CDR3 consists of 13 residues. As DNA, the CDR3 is TGTGCTAGTGGTTGGGACAGGGGAGCTGGCTACACCTTC. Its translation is CASGWDRGAGYTF.

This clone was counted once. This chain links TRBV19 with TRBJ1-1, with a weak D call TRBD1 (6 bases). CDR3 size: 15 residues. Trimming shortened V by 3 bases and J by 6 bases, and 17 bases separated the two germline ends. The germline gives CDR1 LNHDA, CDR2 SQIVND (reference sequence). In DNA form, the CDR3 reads TGTGCCAGTAGTATCTCAGGGGATAATAACGCTGAAGCTTTCTTT. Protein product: CASSISGDNNAEAFF.

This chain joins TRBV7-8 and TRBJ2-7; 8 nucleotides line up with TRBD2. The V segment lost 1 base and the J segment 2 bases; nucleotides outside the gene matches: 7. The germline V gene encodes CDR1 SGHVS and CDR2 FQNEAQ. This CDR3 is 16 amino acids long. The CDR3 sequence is CASSLDVLAGPYEQYF. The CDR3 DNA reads TGTGCCAGCAGCTTAGACGTCCTAGCGGGCCCCTACGAGCAGTACTTC.

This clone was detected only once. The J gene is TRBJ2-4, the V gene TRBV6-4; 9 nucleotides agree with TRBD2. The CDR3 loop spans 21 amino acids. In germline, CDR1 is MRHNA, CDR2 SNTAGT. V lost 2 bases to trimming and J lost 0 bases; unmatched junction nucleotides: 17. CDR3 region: CASSDPNPGLARGGAKNIQYF. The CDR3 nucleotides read TGTGCCAGCAGTGACCCAAATCCGGGACTAGCTCGTGGTGGAGCCAAAAACATTCAGTACTTC.

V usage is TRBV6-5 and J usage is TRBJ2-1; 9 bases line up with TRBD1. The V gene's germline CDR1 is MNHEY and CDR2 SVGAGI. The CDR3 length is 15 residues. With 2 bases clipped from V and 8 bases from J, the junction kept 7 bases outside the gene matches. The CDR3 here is CASSYRDRVFDEQFF. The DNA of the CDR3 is TGTGCCAGCAGTTACCGGGACAGGGTGTTTGATGAGCAGTTCTTC.

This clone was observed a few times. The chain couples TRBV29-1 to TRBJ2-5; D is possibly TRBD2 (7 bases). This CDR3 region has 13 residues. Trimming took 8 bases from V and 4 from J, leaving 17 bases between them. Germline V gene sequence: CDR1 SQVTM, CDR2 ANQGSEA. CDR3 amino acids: CSYRRGRVETQYF. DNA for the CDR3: TGCAGCTATAGGCGGGGGCGGGTAGAGACCCAGTACTTC.

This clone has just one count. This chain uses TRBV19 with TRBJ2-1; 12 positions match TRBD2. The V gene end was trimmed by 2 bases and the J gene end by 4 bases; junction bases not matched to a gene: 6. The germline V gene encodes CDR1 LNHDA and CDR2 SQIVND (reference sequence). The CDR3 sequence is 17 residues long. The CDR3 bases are TGTGCCAGTAGTATAATGACTAGCGGGAGCCTATACAATGAGCAGTTCTTC. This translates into CASSIMTSGSLYNEQFF.

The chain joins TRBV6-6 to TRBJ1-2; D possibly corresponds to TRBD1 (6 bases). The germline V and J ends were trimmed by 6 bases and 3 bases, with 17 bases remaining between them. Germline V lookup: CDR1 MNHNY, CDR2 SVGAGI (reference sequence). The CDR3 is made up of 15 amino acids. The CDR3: CASSPGRGPYYGYTF. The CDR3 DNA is TGTGCCAGCAGCCCCGGGCGGGGGCCCTACTATGGCTACACCTTC.

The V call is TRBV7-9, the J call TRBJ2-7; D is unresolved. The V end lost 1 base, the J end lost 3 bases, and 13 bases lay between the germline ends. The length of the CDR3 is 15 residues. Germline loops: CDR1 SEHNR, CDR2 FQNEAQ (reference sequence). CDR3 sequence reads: CASSLGGAFVYEQYF. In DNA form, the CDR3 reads TGTGCCAGCAGCTTAGGAGGCGCGTTTGTCTACGAGCAGTACTTC.

This chain's CDR3 is CASSLERGGTYNEQFF. The DNA for the CDR3 is TGCGCCAGCAGCTTAGAAAGGGGGGGAACCTACAATGAGCAGTTCTTC. The chain is built from TRBV5-1 and TRBJ2-1, with TRBD2 as a possible D gene (7 bases). Trimming took 2 bases from V and 2 from J, leaving 14 bases between them. The CDR3 is 16 residues long. CDR1 is SGHRS, CDR2 YFSETQ, per germline.

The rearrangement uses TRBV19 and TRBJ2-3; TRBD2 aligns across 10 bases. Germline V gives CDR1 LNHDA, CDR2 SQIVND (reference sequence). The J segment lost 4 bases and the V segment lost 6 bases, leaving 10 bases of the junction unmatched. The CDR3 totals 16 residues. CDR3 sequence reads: CASSLVAGGTPDTQYF. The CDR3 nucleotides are TGTGCCAGTAGCCTCGTAGCGGGGGGAACTCCAGATACGCAGTATTTT.

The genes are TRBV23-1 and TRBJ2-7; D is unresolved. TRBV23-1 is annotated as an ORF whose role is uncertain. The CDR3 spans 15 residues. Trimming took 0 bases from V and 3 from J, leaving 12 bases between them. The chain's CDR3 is CASSQSTAYFYEQYF. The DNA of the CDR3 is TGCGCCAGCAGTCAATCAACAGCCTATTTCTACGAGCAGTACTTC.

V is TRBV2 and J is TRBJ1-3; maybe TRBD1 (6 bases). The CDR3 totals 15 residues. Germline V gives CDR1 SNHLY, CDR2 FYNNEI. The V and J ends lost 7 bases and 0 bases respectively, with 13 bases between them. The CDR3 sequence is CASTGASASGNTIYF. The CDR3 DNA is TGTGCCAGCACAGGGGCATCGGCCTCTGGAAACACCATATATTTT.

The CDR3 is CASSPQGGRREQYF. The DNA of the CDR3 is TGTGCCAGCAGCCCCCAGGGGGGCCGAAGGGAGCAGTACTTC. The rearrangement uses TRBV7-2 and TRBJ2-7; D perhaps matches TRBD1 (7 bases). Germline CDR1 and CDR2: SGHTA and FQGNSA. This CDR3 has 14 residues. Trimming removed 5 bases at V and 7 bases at J, with 18 bases between.